The next 24 T cell receptor beta chains were all read from a single sample in a study of T-cell reconstitution after alpha-beta-depleted transplantation in children (dated by TCRdb to 2016 to 2017). The method was PCR. For sequencing, an Illumina HiSeq 2500 was employed. TCR libraries were prepared with molecular barcoding, using unique molecular identifiers to normalize TCRbeta repertoire quantification. TCRdb took the public reads, trimmed them with fastp at Q25, ran MiXCR for clone calling and kept in-frame beta chains. For every CDR3 protein sequence, its rows merge into one entry that carries the most common genes and DNA. This sample lists 170,000 or so distinct CDR3 sequences; around 6.8% were detected once. Around 3% of the sample is held by the ten biggest clonotypes. The specimen comprised PBMCs from the stem cell graft donor, sampled from the stem cell graft. The receptors shown here come from a human donor who donated a stem cell graft to a child with Wiskott-Aldrich syndrome.

As for this clonotype: A much larger clone lies a single base off, so this may be a read error. The genes are TRBV27 and TRBJ2-1; 8 positions match TRBD2. The germline V gene has CDR1 MNHEY and CDR2 SMNVEV (reference sequence). The CDR3 has 15 residues. V shed 5 bases and J 8 bases; nucleotides not matched to a gene: 11. CDR3 nucleotide sequence: TGTGCCAGCAGTAGAATTAGCGGGAATTACCATGAGCAGTTCTTC. This sequence encodes CASSRISGNYHEQFF.

This clonotype was recorded at least ten times. The chain joins TRBV12-3 or TRBV12-4 to TRBJ1-1; D is unresolved. This CDR3 is 13 amino acids long. V lost 1 base and J lost 3, with 6 bases in between. In DNA, the CDR3 is TGTGCCAGCAGTTTAGGGCTTTACACTGAAGCTTTCTTT. Protein sequence: CASSLGLYTEAFF.

This clonotype has a count of ten or more. V and J are TRBV27 and TRBJ2-7, with D unresolved. The germline V and J ends were trimmed by 0 bases and 7 bases, with 10 bases remaining between them. The CDR3 totals 13 residues. The V gene's germline CDR1 is MNHEY and CDR2 SMNVEV (reference sequence). CDR3 sequence: CASSLSPPWEQYF. CDR3 nucleotide sequence: TGTGCCAGCAGTTTATCGCCACCCTGGGAGCAGTACTTC.

This clonotype was recorded at least ten times. The V call is TRBV20-1, the J call TRBJ1-3; the D is unclear. Germline V gene data show CDR1 as DFQATT and CDR2 as SNEGSKA (reference sequence). The V and J ends lost 1 base and 3 bases respectively, with 13 bases between them. The CDR3 has 15 amino acids. The CDR3 here is CSARGGRAGGNTIYF. The CDR3 DNA sequence: TGCAGTGCTAGAGGAGGGAGGGCAGGTGGAAACACCATATATTTT.

This clonotype was observed many times. The CDR3 DNA reads as TGCAGTGCTAGGCGGGGAAGCTCCTACGAGCAGTACTTC. This codes for CSARRGSSYEQYF. The rearrangement uses TRBV20-1 and TRBJ2-7, with D perhaps matching TRBD2 (6 bases). CDR1 and CDR2 from the germline V gene are DFQATT and SNEGSKA (reference sequence). The CDR3 runs 13 residues. Trimming took 3 bases from V and 0 from J, leaving 9 bases between them.

This clonotype was seen ten or more times. V is TRBV19 and J is TRBJ1-5, with 7 bases fitting TRBD1. This CDR3 is 15 amino acids long. Germline V gene data show CDR1 as LNHDA and CDR2 as SQIVND (reference sequence). With 4 bases clipped from V and 5 bases from J, the junction kept 8 bases outside the gene matches. The CDR3 DNA reads TGTGCCAGTAGTACCTCCACAGGGGTTCATCAGCCCCAGCATTTT. Translation: CASSTSTGVHQPQHF.

This clonotype appeared many times. The chain uses TRBV10-2 and TRBJ1-2; 9 positions match TRBD1. Losses at the gene ends were 6 bases for V and 8 bases for J; bases not matched to a gene: 10. CDR3 length equals 14 residues. Germline V gene data show CDR1 as WSHSY and CDR2 as SAAADI. CDR3 protein: CASSASGTGNGYTF. The CDR3 DNA follows: TGCGCCAGCAGCGCCTCCGGGACAGGGAACGGCTACACCTTC.

The rearrangement joins TRBV29-1 to TRBJ1-1; maybe TRBD1 (5 bases). Germline V gives CDR1 SQVTM, CDR2 ANQGSEA. The V gene lost 4 bases and the J gene lost 0 bases, with 12 bases spanning the gap. The CDR3 has 14 amino acids. CDR3 DNA sequence: TGCAGCGTTGGTAGCGGGACGGTGAACACTGAAGCTTTCTTT. It translates to CSVGSGTVNTEAFF.

Ten or more counts support this clonotype. V is TRBV10-3 and J is TRBJ2-7; 11 nucleotides agree with TRBD2. The V gene's germline CDR1 is ENHRY and CDR2 SYGVKD. CDR3 length equals 15 residues. Losses at the gene ends were 2 bases for V and 4 bases for J; bases not matched to a gene: 4. CDR3 nucleotides: TGTGCCATCAGTGAGCCGGGACTAGCGGCGTACGAGCAGTACTTC. Translating it yields CAISEPGLAAYEQYF.

At least ten counts were recorded for this clonotype. V usage is TRBV5-4 and J usage is TRBJ2-5, with D hard to call. V gave up 4 bases and J gave up 0 bases, with 16 bases separating them. This CDR3 contains 16 residues. The germline V gene encodes CDR1 SGHNT and CDR2 YYREEE (reference sequence). Here the CDR3 reads CASSRGPTENQETQYF. In DNA, the CDR3 is TGTGCCAGCAGCCGCGGACCAACAGAAAACCAAGAGACCCAGTACTTC.

This clonotype was detected a few times. The genes are TRBV5-1 and TRBJ1-1; 7 bases fit TRBD1. Trimming removed 4 bases from V and 4 bases from J; junction bases left unmatched: 10. This CDR3 region has 15 residues. Germline values: CDR1 SGHRS, CDR2 YFSETQ. This CDR3 reads CASSKDGTALTEAFF. For the CDR3, the DNA is TGCGCCAGCAGCAAGGATGGGACAGCCCTCACTGAAGCTTTCTTT.

In its sample, this clonotype was seen many times. V is TRBV6-5 and J is TRBJ2-3; 7 positions agree with TRBD2. V shed 0 bases, J shed 6 bases, and the junction held 15 bases outside the gene matches. This CDR3 spans 18 amino acids. The germline CDR1 and CDR2 sequences are MNHEY and SVGAGI. DNA of the CDR3: TGTGCCAGCAGTTACTCGGGGTTTGCCCCTCCCGGGGGGGATACGCAGTATTTT. Translation gives CASSYSGFAPPGGDTQYF.

This clonotype was seen at least ten times. This chain links TRBV12-3 or TRBV12-4 with TRBJ2-5, with D tentatively TRBD2 (5 bases). The CDR3 extends over 15 amino acids. V lost 7 bases and J 4 bases, leaving 19 bases between the germline ends. The CDR3 DNA follows: TGTGCCAGCACCATTACAACCAGACGGGGAGAGACCCAGTACTTC. Translation: CASTITTRRGETQYF.

Many counts were recorded for this clonotype. V is TRBV7-9 and J is TRBJ2-1; D unclear. This CDR3 has 14 residues. Trimming cost V 7 bases and J 0 bases, with 10 bases left between them. Per germline, CDR1 SEHNR and CDR2 FQNEAQ (reference sequence). CDR3 in DNA: TGTGCCAGCACCAGAAGTCCCTCCTACAATGAGCAGTTCTTC. Protein: CASTRSPSYNEQFF.

The V and J genes are TRBV6-2 or TRBV6-3 and TRBJ1-5; TRBD1 matches at 9 bases. J gave up 2 bases and V 5 bases, and 13 bases lay outside the gene matches. This CDR3 contains 18 residues. Germline V gene sequence: CDR1 MNHEY, CDR2 SVGEGT. This CDR3 is CASSHRQGDFVGNQPQHF. Written as DNA, the CDR3 is TGTGCCAGCAGTCACAGACAGGGGGACTTCGTGGGCAATCAGCCCCAGCATTTT.

This clonotype was recorded at least ten times. CDR3 coding DNA: TGCGCCAGCAGCTTGGAAGGTGGGCCCGAGCAGTTCTTC. Residues: CASSLEGGPEQFF. The chain recombines TRBV5-1 with TRBJ2-1; D unresolved. This CDR3 comprises 13 residues. Germline V gene lookup returns CDR1 SGHRS and CDR2 YFSETQ. Between the trimmed V and J ends, which lost 0 bases and 10 bases, there was a span of 11 bases.

This clonotype was seen ten or more times. The chain carries TRBV12-3 or TRBV12-4 and TRBJ1-1; unclear D gene. The CDR3 spans 14 residues. Trimming took off 3 bases at V and 1 base at J, with 9 bases between the two ends. The CDR3 coding sequence is TGTGCCAGCAGTTTTGCACGGTCGAACACTGAAGCTTTCTTT. It translates to CASSFARSNTEAFF.

This clonotype was detected ten times or more. This rearrangement joins TRBV7-8 to TRBJ2-5, with D uncertain. V lost 1 base and J 1 base, leaving 7 bases between the germline ends. Germline V CDR1 and CDR2: SGHVS, FQNEAQ. CDR3 length equals 14 residues. CDR3 coding DNA: TGTGCCAGCAGCTTAGGGGTGGGCCAAGAGACCCAGTACTTC. It translates to CASSLGVGQETQYF.

This clonotype was seen repeatedly, ten times or more. The chain uses TRBV5-1 and TRBJ2-7; D unresolved. This CDR3 contains 13 residues. Germline loops: CDR1 SGHRS, CDR2 YFSETQ. Trimming pared 0 bases from V and 5 bases from J, leaving 9 bases between. CDR3 sequence: CASSLAHSDEQYF. Here the CDR3 DNA reads TGCGCCAGCAGCTTGGCCCATTCCGACGAGCAGTACTTC. The full variable domain, rest sourced from reference TRBV5-1 and TRBJ2-7, is KAGVTQTPRYLIKTRGQQVTLSCSPISGHRSVSWYQQTPGQGLQFLFEYFSETQRNKGNFPGRFSGRQFSNSRSEMNVSTLELGDSALYLCASSLAHSDEQYFGPGTRLTVT.

Many counts were recorded for this clonotype. The rearrangement uses TRBV20-1 and TRBJ2-1, with TRBD2 matching over 10 bases. Trimming at V came to 6 bases and at J to 5 bases, leaving 7 bases not matched to a gene. Germline assignment: CDR1 DFQATT and CDR2 SNEGSKA (reference sequence). This CDR3 has 14 amino acids. The CDR3 loop reads CSAPLSGGNNEQFF. The DNA of the CDR3 is TGCAGTGCCCCCCTTAGCGGGGGGAACAATGAGCAGTTCTTC.

Many counts were recorded for this clonotype. This chain links TRBV5-1 with TRBJ2-5; D gene ambiguous. Germline V gives CDR1 SGHRS, CDR2 YFSETQ. Trimming shortened V by 4 bases and J by 1 base, and 14 bases separated the two germline ends. The CDR3 is 15 residues long. This CDR3 reads CASSAPTGSQETQYF. Here the CDR3 DNA reads TGCGCCAGCAGCGCACCGACTGGATCCCAAGAGACCCAGTACTTC.

J is TRBJ1-2 and V is TRBV6-1; TRBD1 matches 7 bases. V was clipped by 5 bases and J by 2 bases; unmatched bases: 8. The CDR3 totals 15 residues. Germline loops: CDR1 MNHNS, CDR2 SASEGT. The CDR3 spells CASSPVQGGNYGYTF. CDR3 nucleotides: TGTGCCAGCAGTCCCGTCCAGGGGGGGAACTATGGCTACACCTTC.

The V and J genes are TRBV2 and TRBJ2-1; no definite D call. Germline values: CDR1 SNHLY, CDR2 FYNNEI. The CDR3 covers 13 residues. Trimming removed 0 bases at V and 6 bases at J, with 6 bases between. The CDR3 is CASSEAGSNEQFF. In DNA form, the CDR3 reads TGTGCCAGCAGTGAAGCTGGTAGCAATGAGCAGTTCTTC.

This clonotype appeared many times. The genes are TRBV2 and TRBJ1-1; 9 bases line up with TRBD1. The CDR3 extends over 13 amino acids. Germline CDR1 reads SNHLY; CDR2 reads FYNNEI. Unmatched junction bases numbered 6, after V lost 3 bases and J lost 10 bases. The CDR3: CASSETQGASAFF. The CDR3 DNA reads as TGTGCCAGCAGTGAGACACAGGGGGCTTCAGCTTTCTTT.